This T cell receptor beta chain comes out of a study of monozygotic twins with inflammatory bowel disease. Donors gave about 2.3 ml of blood apiece. TCRdb reprocessed the 5' RACE reads; each CDR3 protein has one entry and no DNA is given. Recorded for this sample: about 380,000 distinct CDR3 sequences. Germline CDR1 LGHNA, CDR2 YSLEER. The CDR3 runs to 15 residues. Study results and caveats: Clonotypes shared with others were fewer in IBD patients than in healthy twins, especially with disease activity.

Points on this clonotype: As yet, its antigen is unknown.

The sample comprised blood. The sequence was obtained from a human donor with ulcerative colitis or Crohn's disease, or a healthy co-twin of an affected twin (not recorded which). This chain joins TRBV4-3 and TRBJ2-5; checking the TCRdb D call of TRBD2 is not possible without DNA. The CDR3 spells CASSPSGTTLETQYF.